The TCR beta chain under discussion was sequenced for a study of T cells after somatic rescue of genetic block. Here immunoSEQ multiplex PCR was the method, and the copy in TCRdb shows in-frame clones only, minus some. The sample shows 45,000 to 55,000 clones, about 96% of them seen only once. CDR3 length equals 16 residues. Per the germline V gene, CDR1 is SNHLY and CDR2 is FYNNEI. The junction had 12 bases not matched to a gene; V was cut back by 6 bases and J by 6 bases. The count of this clone is one. The chain employs TRBV2 and TRBJ2-2, with 8 bases lining up with TRBD2. This TCR derives from a child in the first two years of life. The sample was peripheral blood mononuclear cells (PBMCs). The CDR3 reads CASRPYGTRRSGELFF. The DNA for the CDR3 is TGTGCCAGCAGGCCATACGGGACTAGACGTTCCGGGGAGCTGTTTTTT.